This entry lists 27 T cell receptor beta chains sequenced from one sample in a study of T cell responses to AZD1222 COVID-19 vaccine. Assay used: immunoSEQ multiplex PCR; TCRdb lists only in-frame clones, some missing. The table includes about 190,000 clones, roughly 93% detected once. The sequences come from peripheral blood, collected on day 0 of AZD1222 vaccination. Receptors were obtained from an adult in good health.

CDR3 bases: TGTGCCAGCAGCCCCCTGCTCGCAGGGGTGAGCTCTGGGGCCAACGTCCTGACTTTC. Residues: CASSPLLAGVSSGANVLTF. The chain combines TRBV5-6 with TRBJ2-6, with D possibly TRBD1 on 6 matching bases. This CDR3 spans 19 amino acids. V was pared by 4 bases and J by 0 bases, with 20 bases between. Looked up from germline, CDR1 is SGHDT and CDR2 is YYEEEE.

The chain links TRBV10-2 to TRBJ1-1; no clear D. From germline, CDR1 is WSHSY and CDR2 SAAADI. V lost 4 bases and J lost 3, with 9 bases in between. This CDR3 comprises 13 residues. The CDR3 nucleotides read TGCGCCAGCAGTGTGGGTCCTTACACTGAAGCTTTCTTT. Translated, it gives CASSVGPYTEAFF.

This sequence joins TRBV2 and TRBJ2-2, with 8 bases aligning to TRBD2. V lost 6 bases and J lost 5; bases outside the gene matches: 11. CDR3 size: 16 residues. Per the germline V gene, CDR1 is SNHLY and CDR2 is FYNNEI. DNA for the CDR3: TGTGCCAGCAGGATCGGAGCGGGAGCGGGTACCGGGGAGCTGTTTTTT. Amino acids: CASRIGAGAGTGELFF.

This rearrangement joins TRBV3-1 (or the pseudogene TRBV3-2) to TRBJ1-5, with D hard to call. Per germline, CDR1 LGHDT and CDR2 YNNKEL (reference sequence). The germline V and J ends were trimmed by 2 bases and 4 bases, with 15 bases remaining between them. The CDR3 consists of 16 residues. The CDR3 DNA follows: TGTGCCAGCAGCCAATCAGTTCCAGTGGGGAATCAGCCCCAGCATTTT. This codes for CASSQSVPVGNQPQHF.

The chain links TRBV7-3 to TRBJ2-1; 11 positions agree with TRBD2. Germline V CDR1 and CDR2: SGHTA, FQGTGA. The CDR3 is 18 residues long. V gave up 3 bases and J gave up 4 bases; unmatched junction bases: 11. CDR3 in DNA: TGTGCCAGCAGCTTTCACGTAGATAGCGGGAGGGTTTACAATGAGCAGTTCTTC. This translates into CASSFHVDSGRVYNEQFF.

The V call is TRBV5-1, the J call TRBJ2-1; 9 bases are shared with TRBD2. This CDR3 is built from 16 residues. The trim removed 2 bases at V and 2 bases at J, leaving 5 bases unmatched. Germline CDR1 and CDR2: SGHRS and YFSETQ. The CDR3 reads CASSFTREGAYNEQFF. In nucleotides, the CDR3 is TGCGCCAGCAGCTTCACGCGGGAGGGAGCCTACAATGAGCAGTTCTTC.

The chain is built from TRBV6-5 and TRBJ2-7; no definite D call. With 5 bases removed from V and 0 bases from J, the gap between germline ends came to 11 bases. Germline CDR1 and CDR2: MNHEY and SVGAGI. The length of the CDR3 is 14 residues. The CDR3: CASSPRYSSYEQYF. For the CDR3, the DNA is TGTGCCAGCAGTCCCCGATATAGCTCCTACGAGCAGTACTTC.

This sequence joins TRBV28 and TRBJ1-5; 9 nucleotides align to TRBD1. CDR3 length: 17 amino acids. V was pared by 2 bases and J by 6 bases, with 11 bases of the junction left unmatched. CDR1 is MDHEN, CDR2 SYDVKM, per germline. The chain's CDR3 is CASSLATGQGFRQPQHF. The CDR3 DNA reads as TGTGCCAGCAGTTTAGCAACGGGACAGGGATTTCGTCAGCCCCAGCATTTT.

CDR3 protein: CASSTQRNQETQYF. The CDR3 coding sequence is TGTGCCAGCAGTACCCAGCGGAACCAAGAGACCCAGTACTTC. This chain uses TRBV6-5 with TRBJ2-5; D is perhaps TRBD2 (5 bases). The CDR3 totals 14 residues. The germline V gene has CDR1 MNHEY and CDR2 SVGAGI. The germline V and J ends were trimmed by 5 bases and 0 bases, with 10 bases remaining between them.

J is TRBJ2-7 and V is TRBV10-1; D is unresolved. This CDR3 has 12 residues. V was clipped by 6 bases and J by 2 bases, with 8 bases between them. Germline V CDR1 and CDR2: WNHNN, SYGVQD (reference sequence). This CDR3 reads CASRCLAYEQYF. The CDR3 nucleotides read TGCGCCAGCAGGTGCCTAGCCTACGAGCAGTACTTC.

The genes are TRBV5-1 and TRBJ2-7; D is uncertain. The CDR3 is made up of 13 amino acids. Trimming stripped 5 bases from V and 0 bases from J, with 9 bases between. Germline assignment: CDR1 SGHRS and CDR2 YFSETQ. The CDR3 spells CASRNSSSYEQYF. The CDR3 bases are TGCGCCAGCAGGAACAGCAGCTCCTACGAGCAGTACTTC.

The V call is TRBV10-3, the J call TRBJ2-2; D gene ambiguous. This CDR3 spans 14 amino acids. With 7 bases removed from V and 0 bases from J, the gap between germline ends came to 9 bases. Germline V gene sequence: CDR1 ENHRY, CDR2 SYGVKD. In nucleotides, the CDR3 is TGTGCCATCATGAGTACACCGAACACCGGGGAGCTGTTTTTT. This translates into CAIMSTPNTGELFF.

The rearrangement joins TRBV6-5 to TRBJ2-7; weak D call: TRBD1 (6 bases). CDR3 length equals 15 residues. The V end was cut by 8 bases, the J end by 0 bases, with 17 bases between. Germline assignment: CDR1 MNHEY and CDR2 SVGAGI. The CDR3 nucleotides read TGTGCCAGCCGGTTAAGACAGGTCCTCTCCTACGAGCAGTACTTC. Its protein product is CASRLRQVLSYEQYF.

In DNA form, the CDR3 reads TGTGCCAGCAGCGGTCTGGACAGGGTAAAATATGGCTACACCTTC. Its translation is CASSGLDRVKYGYTF. The chain carries TRBV9 and TRBJ1-2, with 8 bases matching TRBD1. Germline CDR1 reads SGDLS; CDR2 reads YYNGEE. The CDR3 length is 15 residues. Trimming removed 3 bases from V and 5 bases from J; junction bases left unmatched: 9.

The chain combines TRBV6-7 with TRBJ1-2; possible D gene TRBD1, 5 bases. TRBV6-7 falls under the ORF class, with uncertain function. V lost 5 bases to trimming and J lost 7 bases, with 17 bases between them. CDR3 length: 14 residues. CDR3 coding DNA: TGTGCCAGCAGTGGACCTCAGGGATGGCTTGGCTACACCTTC. Protein sequence: CASSGPQGWLGYTF.

This chain joins TRBV28 and TRBJ2-7, with 10 bases identical to TRBD1. Germline CDR1 MDHEN, CDR2 SYDVKM. This CDR3 has 13 residues. The trim removed 5 bases at V and 4 bases at J, leaving 2 bases unmatched. The CDR3 spells CASSPGQGYEQYF. The CDR3 DNA reads as TGTGCCAGCAGTCCGGGACAGGGGTACGAGCAGTACTTC.

This sequence joins TRBV6-5 and TRBJ2-3; D unclear. This CDR3 contains 16 residues. The V end lost 2 bases, the J end lost 2 bases, and 14 bases lay between the germline ends. Looked up from germline, CDR1 is MNHEY and CDR2 is SVGAGI. The DNA for the CDR3 is TGTGCCAGCAGTTACGCGGTGTTCTCCTCCACAGATACGCAGTATTTT. Protein product: CASSYAVFSSTDTQYF.

The chain combines TRBV21-1 with TRBJ2-1; the table assigns TRBD2, which was not confirmed against the DNA. TRBV21-1 is an annotated pseudogene. The CDR3 loop spans 18 amino acids. CDR3 amino acids: CASTHGVAGTSSYNEQFF. CDR3 DNA: TGTGCCAGCACCCACGGGGTAGCGGGAACGAGCTCCTACAATGAGCAGTTCTTC.

The chain employs TRBV6-5 and TRBJ1-1, with D possibly being TRBD1 (5 bases). V lost 6 bases to trimming and J lost 4 bases, with 15 bases between them. The CDR3 is 14 residues long. The germline V gene encodes CDR1 MNHEY and CDR2 SVGAGI. This CDR3 is CASSISQGITEAFF. CDR3 in DNA: TGTGCCAGCAGCATCAGTCAGGGAATCACTGAAGCTTTCTTT.

The chain's CDR3 is CASSPGKAGGIEGSGAGANVLTF. The CDR3 nucleotides read TGTGCCAGCAGCCCGGGGAAGGCAGGGGGCATAGAAGGCTCAGGGGCTGGGGCCAACGTCCTGACTTTC. V is TRBV3-1 (or the pseudogene TRBV3-2) and J is TRBJ2-6, with 8 nucleotides matching TRBD1. Germline-derived CDR1 and CDR2 are LGHDT and YNNKEL (reference sequence). CDR3 length: 23 residues. V was pared by 4 bases and J by 2 bases, with 25 bases of the junction left unmatched.

J is TRBJ1-2 and V is TRBV6-5; TRBD1 might be the D (5 bases). Trimming took off 6 bases at V and 7 bases at J, with 9 bases between the two ends. This CDR3 is built from 11 residues. Germline lookup yields CDR1 MNHEY and CDR2 SVGAGI. This chain's CDR3 is CASRDGGGYTF. The DNA of the CDR3 is TGTGCCAGCAGGGACGGGGGTGGCTACACCTTC.

This chain uses TRBV5-4 with TRBJ1-4, with a tentative D call TRBD1 (6 bases). CDR1 is SGHNT, CDR2 YYREEE, per germline (reference sequence). Trimming took off 5 bases at V and 3 bases at J, with 11 bases between the two ends. This CDR3 spans 14 amino acids. As DNA, the CDR3 is TGTGCCAGCAGTTTCCGACAGGCTAATGAAAAACTGTTTTTT. This codes for CASSFRQANEKLFF.

The V and J genes are TRBV9 and TRBJ2-5; D is unclear. From germline, CDR1 is SGDLS and CDR2 YYNGEE. Trimming left V 0 bases short and J 1 base short, with 7 bases between. The CDR3 contains 14 residues. CDR3 region: CASSVEGIQETQYF. The CDR3 nucleotides read TGTGCCAGCAGCGTAGAAGGGATCCAAGAGACCCAGTACTTC.

The chain links TRBV11-1 to TRBJ1-6; maybe TRBD1 (5 bases). The length of the CDR3 is 14 residues. Trimming pared 5 bases from V and 5 bases from J, leaving 10 bases between. Per the germline V gene, CDR1 is SGHAT and CDR2 is FQDESV (reference sequence). The CDR3 sequence is CASSAGLNNSPLHF. The DNA of the CDR3 is TGTGCCAGCAGCGCGGGACTGAATAATTCACCCCTCCACTTT.

The DNA of the CDR3 is TGTGCCTGGAGTCTCCCGGGCGCGGGGCAGCCCCAGCATTTT. Protein: CAWSLPGAGQPQHF. This chain uses TRBV30 with TRBJ1-5; no firm D call. The length of the CDR3 is 14 residues. Trimming cost V 2 bases and J 7 bases, with 15 bases left between them. Germline V gene sequence: CDR1 GTSNPN, CDR2 SVGIG (reference sequence). The full variable domain, with the rest looked up from reference TRBV30 and TRBJ1-5, is SQTIHQWPATLVQPVGSPLSLECTVEGTSNPNLYWYRQAAGRGLQLLFYSVGIGQISSEVPQNLSASRPQDRQFILSSKKLLLSDSGFYLCAWSLPGAGQPQHFGDGTRLSIL.

The rearrangement links TRBV21-1 to TRBJ1-3. TRBV21-1 is tagged as a pseudogene. This CDR3 region has 14 residues. The CDR3 loop reads CARTIPGTGNTIYF. CDR3 nucleotide sequence: TGTGCCAGAACCATTCCGGGGACTGGAAACACCATATATTTT.

This rearrangement joins TRBV6-2 or TRBV6-3 to TRBJ2-1; 11 bases map to TRBD2. The V gene end was trimmed by 2 bases and the J gene end by 9 bases; junction bases not matched to a gene: 15. The length of the CDR3 is 18 residues. Germline V lookup: CDR1 MNHEY, CDR2 SVGEGT. In DNA, the CDR3 is TGTGCCAGCAGTTACGATCCGCTAGCGGGAGGCAATGGAGGTGAGCAGTTCTTC. This encodes CASSYDPLAGGNGGEQFF.